The TCR beta chain under discussion was sequenced for a study of T cell responses to AZD1222 COVID-19 vaccine. Study conclusions and caveats: Most donors were white British and more were female, and clonal diversity was possibly underestimated.

Repertoires were generated with immunoSEQ multiplex PCR, while TCRdb's copy carries only in-frame clones and drops some. The profile shows 140,000 or so clones, under 95% of them singletons. Germline lookup yields CDR1 LGHDT and CDR2 YNNKEL (reference sequence). This CDR3 comprises 15 residues. With 5 bases clipped from V and 4 bases from J, the junction kept 3 bases outside the gene matches. About this clone: Its antigen remains unknown.

Sequences were derived from peripheral blood, sampled 28 days after the second AZD1222 dose. V is TRBV3-1 (or the pseudogene TRBV3-2) and J is TRBJ2-1, with TRBD2 identical over 12 bases. The receptor's source is an adult who received the AZD1222 COVID-19 vaccine. As DNA, the CDR3 is TGTGCCAGCAGCTACGGACTAGCGGGGTACAATGAGCAGTTCTTC. Its protein is CASSYGLAGYNEQFF.